A single sample gave rise to the 31 T cell receptor beta chains below, sequenced in a study of CD8 T cells in ankylosing spondylitis. Study conclusions and caveats: Blood of patients with ankylosing spondylitis appeared to be characterized by a TCR beta motif of seven or eight highly homologous variants.

Their cognate antigens are unknown. One entry per CDR3 protein results from TCRdb running MiXCR on the 5' RACE reads. The sample contains about 800,000 distinct CDR3 sequences, about 11% of which appear only once. Sample: blood, either unsorted or a sorted T cell fraction (not recorded which). These receptors all come from a male donor with ankylosing spondylitis.

The chain uses TRBV5-1 and TRBJ1-3; 7 positions match TRBD1. The J segment lost 0 bases and the V segment lost 3 bases, leaving 12 bases of the junction unmatched. The CDR3 runs 18 residues. Germline-derived CDR1 and CDR2 are SGHRS and YFSETQ. The CDR3 spells CASSSGGTAGFSGNTIYF. In DNA form, the CDR3 reads TGCGCCAGCAGCTCGGGAGGGACAGCCGGCTTCTCTGGAAACACCATATATTTT.

This clonotype was seen a handful of times. V usage is TRBV15 and J usage is TRBJ2-4, with 8 bases fitting TRBD2. The CDR3 runs to 20 residues. CDR1 LNHNV and CDR2 YYDKDF come from the germline V gene (reference sequence). J was trimmed by 0 bases and V by 5 bases; bases with no gene match: 18. In DNA, the CDR3 is TGTGCCACCAGCCTCTTTCCTAGCGGGTCCTCTTTCCTAGCCAAAAACATTCAGTACTTC. This encodes CATSLFPSGSSFLAKNIQYF.

This clonotype was seen repeatedly, ten times or more. The chain uses TRBV12-3 or TRBV12-4 and TRBJ2-1, with D hard to call. This CDR3 has 11 amino acids. The germline V and J ends were trimmed by 4 bases and 9 bases, with 7 bases remaining between them. The CDR3 nucleotides read TGTGCCAGCAGTTATGTCAGTGAGCAGTTCTTC. Translating it yields CASSYVSEQFF.

This clonotype was seen a handful of times. The chain combines TRBV28 with TRBJ1-5; 8 bases are a match to TRBD1. The CDR3 consists of 15 residues. Trimming cost V 2 bases and J 4 bases; bases outside gene matches: 4. Germline V CDR1 and CDR2: MDHEN, SYDVKM. The CDR3 reads CASSLVDRENQPQHF. CDR3 in DNA: TGTGCCAGCAGTTTAGTGGACAGGGAGAATCAGCCCCAGCATTTT.

This clonotype has more than one count but fewer than ten. The CDR3 DNA follows: TGTGCCAGCAGCTTAGCGCCGGCGGGGGGGAGGGAGCAGTTCTTC. It is translated as CASSLAPAGGREQFF. The chain recombines TRBV7-6 with TRBJ2-1, with 9 bases matching TRBD2. Germline lookup yields CDR1 SGHVS and CDR2 FNYEAQ. This CDR3 contains 15 residues. The ends lost 0 bases at V and 10 bases at J; junction bases unmatched: 7. Drawing the rest from reference TRBV7-6 and TRBJ2-1, the complete variable domain is GAGVSQSPRYKVTKRGQDVALRCDPISGHVSLYWYRQALGQGPEFLTYFNYEAQQDKSGLPNDRFSAERPEGSISTLTIQRTEQRDSAMYRCASSLAPAGGREQFFGPGTRLTVL.

This clonotype was detected only a few times. The chain joins TRBV7-8 to TRBJ2-3, with 9 bases fitting TRBD1. Germline CDR1 SGHVS, CDR2 FQNEAQ. The CDR3 loop spans 14 amino acids. V dropped 5 bases and J dropped 8; count of bases not matched to a gene: 8. The CDR3 DNA reads as TGTGCCAGCAGCAACAGGGGGCCCGAGGGTACGCAGTATTTT. Encoded protein: CASSNRGPEGTQYF. The whole variable domain, remainder taken from reference TRBV7-8 and TRBJ2-3, is GAGVSQSPRYKVAKRGQDVALRCDPISGHVSLFWYQQALGQGPEFLTYFQNEAQLDKSGLPSDRFFAERPEGSVSTLKIQRTQQEDSAVYLCASSNRGPEGTQYFGPGTRLTVL.

The table lists this clonotype with a few counts. The chain carries TRBV24-1 and TRBJ2-1; TRBD2 aligns across 14 bases. This CDR3 contains 20 residues. V gave up 3 bases and J gave up 0 bases; unmatched junction bases: 9. Per the germline V gene, CDR1 is KGHDR and CDR2 is SFDVKD. The CDR3 DNA sequence: TGTGCCACCAGTGATAGTCCCGGGACTAGCGGGGGAAGCTCCTACAATGAGCAGTTCTTC. Its translation: CATSDSPGTSGGSSYNEQFF.

This clonotype was recorded at least ten times. The DNA of the CDR3 is TGCAGTGCTAGTTCTACCCAGGACAGGGAAGAGACCCAGTACTTC. Its protein is CSASSTQDREETQYF. This chain connects TRBV20-1 to TRBJ2-5, with 8 bases matching TRBD1. V was clipped by 3 bases and J by 3 bases; unmatched bases: 9. Germline V CDR1 and CDR2: DFQATT, SNEGSKA (reference sequence). The CDR3 is made up of 15 amino acids.

V and J are TRBV28 and TRBJ2-7, with D tentatively TRBD1 (6 bases). V lost 6 bases and J lost 0, with 18 bases in between. The CDR3 spans 16 residues. CDR1 is MDHEN, CDR2 SYDVKM, per germline. The CDR3 DNA sequence: TGTGCCAGCAGCCTCCTACAGGGCCGTTTCTCCTACGAGCAGTACTTC. Translated: CASSLLQGRFSYEQYF.

This chain connects TRBV10-3 to TRBJ2-5; unclear D gene. Germline V gives CDR1 ENHRY, CDR2 SYGVKD. V lost 3 bases and J lost 5, with 13 bases in between. This CDR3 has 14 amino acids. The CDR3 region has the DNA TGTGCCATCAGTGAAAATAGACCTGGGGAGACCCAGTACTTC. The encoded protein is CAISENRPGETQYF.

This clonotype was picked up many times. CDR3 region: CSVEGGRGLTDTQYF. The CDR3 nucleotides are TGCAGCGTTGAGGGTGGCAGGGGGCTGACAGATACGCAGTATTTT. The V and J genes are TRBV29-1 and TRBJ2-3, with 8 bases lining up with TRBD1. The CDR3 sequence is 15 residues long. Unmatched junction bases numbered 8, after V lost 3 bases and J lost 3 bases. The germline V gene encodes CDR1 SQVTM and CDR2 ANQGSEA.

This clonotype was seen ten or more times. This chain links TRBV5-6 with TRBJ1-2; D ambiguous. CDR3 length: 13 amino acids. Trimming left V 0 bases short and J 8 bases short, with 11 bases between. Germline CDR1 SGHDT, CDR2 YYEEEE. The CDR3 sequence: CASSLEVAEGYTF. The CDR3 DNA reads as TGTGCCAGCAGCTTGGAGGTCGCGGAGGGCTACACCTTC.

This clonotype was observed at least ten times. The rearrangement links TRBV5-5 to TRBJ1-4; D unresolved. Germline V gene lookup returns CDR1 SGHKS and CDR2 YYEKEE (reference sequence). The CDR3 has 14 residues. The ends were cut back, 2 bases at V and 2 bases at J, with 7 bases in the middle. Here the CDR3 reads CASSFGRTNEKLFF. The CDR3 DNA is TGTGCCAGCAGCTTCGGACGGACTAATGAAAAACTGTTTTTT. The full variable domain, rest sourced from reference TRBV5-5 and TRBJ1-4, is DAGVTQSPTHLIKTRGQQVTLRCSPISGHKSVSWYQQVLGQGPQFIFQYYEKEERGRGNFPDRFSARQFPNYSSELNVNALLLGDSALYLCASSFGRTNEKLFFGSGTQLSVL.

This clonotype was detected a few times. V and J are TRBV5-1 and TRBJ2-5; 7 nucleotides match TRBD1. The CDR3 runs to 14 residues. CDR1 is SGHRS and CDR2 is YFSETQ in the germline V gene. Trimming at V came to 4 bases and at J to 2 bases, leaving 5 bases not matched to a gene. The CDR3 region has the DNA TGCGCCAGCAGCCCTCCGACAGGGCAAGAGACCCAGTACTTC. Amino acids: CASSPPTGQETQYF.

This rearrangement joins TRBV7-2 to TRBJ2-7, with D unclear. Per the germline V gene, CDR1 is SGHTA and CDR2 is FQGNSA. The CDR3 runs 13 residues. V gave up 1 base and J gave up 3 bases, with 7 bases separating them. This CDR3 reads CASSLEANYEQYF. The CDR3 DNA reads as TGTGCCAGCAGCTTAGAGGCAAACTACGAGCAGTACTTC.

This clonotype showed up just a few times. The chain links TRBV25-1 to TRBJ2-7; perhaps D is TRBD1 or TRBD2 (5 bases each). Trimming pared 3 bases from V and 3 bases from J, leaving 12 bases between. The CDR3 length is 14 residues. The germline CDR1 and CDR2 sequences are MGHDK and SYGVNS. The CDR3 DNA is TGTGCCAGCAGTGATCCGGGACGCAACTACGAGCAGTACTTC. It encodes CASSDPGRNYEQYF.

This clonotype turned up a few times. This chain connects TRBV20-1 to TRBJ1-5; weak D call: TRBD1 (5 bases). The CDR3 is 16 residues long. Germline V CDR1 and CDR2: DFQATT, SNEGSKA (reference sequence). V lost 4 bases and J lost 1, with 17 bases in between. The CDR3 nucleotides read TGCAGTGCTACATTGGACACGGGTGGGAGCAATCAGCCCCAGCATTTT. Translating gives CSATLDTGGSNQPQHF.

This clonotype came up a few times. V usage is TRBV6-2 or TRBV6-3 and J usage is TRBJ2-5; D could derive from TRBD1 or TRBD2 (5 bases each). Looked up from germline, CDR1 is MNHEY and CDR2 is SVGEGT. The CDR3 sequence is 14 residues long. The ends were cut back, 8 bases at V and 1 base at J, with 14 bases in the middle. The CDR3 DNA reads TGTGCCAGCGAGGGATGGGACGGCCAAGAGACCCAGTACTTC. This sequence encodes CASEGWDGQETQYF.

V gene TRBV12-3 or TRBV12-4 combines with J gene TRBJ2-5; no firm D call. With 11 bases removed from V and 0 bases from J, the gap between germline ends came to 10 bases. The CDR3 contains 12 residues. CDR3 DNA sequence: TGTGCCTCCGGTTCGTACCAAGAGACCCAGTACTTC. Protein: CASGSYQETQYF.

This rearrangement joins TRBV20-1 to TRBJ2-1, with 10 bases matching TRBD2. The CDR3 is 16 amino acids. Germline lookup yields CDR1 DFQATT and CDR2 SNEGSKA (reference sequence). The ends lost 1 base at V and 9 bases at J; junction bases unmatched: 12. The chain's CDR3 is CSARAYKSGGAGEQFF. The CDR3 DNA follows: TGCAGTGCTAGAGCATATAAAAGCGGGGGGGCGGGTGAGCAGTTCTTC.

This clonotype was counted ten times or more. This chain uses TRBV28 with TRBJ2-5; tentative D call: TRBD1 (5 bases). The germline V gene has CDR1 MDHEN and CDR2 SYDVKM. The CDR3 loop spans 11 amino acids. V dropped 4 bases and J dropped 10 bases, with 10 bases sitting between them. Here the CDR3 DNA reads TGTGCCAGCAGTTCCCAGGGCGTCCAGTACTTC. Protein product: CASSSQGVQYF.

This clonotype came up a few times. The gene calls are TRBV28 and TRBJ2-3; D call uncertain. Germline CDR1 is MDHEN and CDR2 is SYDVKM. The CDR3 is 14 amino acids. V lost 7 bases to trimming and J lost 4 bases, with 15 bases between them. The DNA of the CDR3 is TGTGCCAGCACTCGGTCGAGAGTATCAGATACGCAGTATTTT. Amino acid sequence: CASTRSRVSDTQYF.

V is TRBV20-1 and J is TRBJ1-1; tentatively, D is TRBD1 (5 bases). The CDR3 covers 14 residues. Per the germline V gene, CDR1 is DFQATT and CDR2 is SNEGSKA (reference sequence). V was trimmed by 5 bases and J by 4 bases, leaving 17 bases between them. The CDR3 protein is CSADLGLPGTEAFF. In DNA form, the CDR3 reads TGCAGTGCTGACTTGGGACTTCCGGGCACTGAAGCTTTCTTT.

This clonotype was seen a few times. This chain links TRBV5-6 with TRBJ2-3; no clear D. There are 12 residues in the CDR3. The V and J ends lost 0 bases and 7 bases respectively, with 6 bases between them. Germline V gives CDR1 SGHDT, CDR2 YYEEEE. The CDR3 region has the DNA TGTGCCAGCAGCTTGGGGGGATATACGCAGTATTTT. Translated, it gives CASSLGGYTQYF.

This clonotype showed up just a few times. The chain links TRBV30 to TRBJ2-2; D gene unclear. The germline V and J ends were trimmed by 0 bases and 3 bases, with 5 bases remaining between them. The CDR3 extends over 13 amino acids. Germline values: CDR1 GTSNPN, CDR2 SVGIG (reference sequence). The CDR3 DNA reads as TGTGCCTGGAGTGTTTTCCACACCGGGGAGCTGTTTTTT. Translation gives CAWSVFHTGELFF.

The chain recombines TRBV9 with TRBJ2-4; 9 bases are shared with TRBD1. The germline V gene has CDR1 SGDLS and CDR2 YYNGEE. The V segment lost 3 bases and the J segment 6 bases; nucleotides outside the gene matches: 4. The CDR3 has 14 amino acids. CDR3 nucleotides: TGTGCCAGCAGCGGAGGACAGGGGTCAAACATTCAGTACTTC. Translating gives CASSGGQGSNIQYF.

This clonotype was detected many times. The V gene is TRBV7-2, the J gene TRBJ2-2; D is undetermined. Germline CDR1 is SGHTA and CDR2 is FQGNSA. The CDR3 contains 16 residues. V lost 5 bases and J 7 bases, leaving 20 bases between the germline ends. The CDR3 nucleotides read TGTGCCAGCAGCCGCCGACCCCAGTCAGTTAACGGGGAGCTGTTTTTT. Translation: CASSRRPQSVNGELFF. Full variable domain (outside the CDR3, taken from reference TRBV7-2 and TRBJ2-2): GAGVSQSPSNKVTEKGKDVELRCDPISGHTALYWYRQSLGQGLEFLIYFQGNSAPDKSGLPSDRFSAERTGGSVSTLTIQRTQQEDSAVYLCASSRRPQSVNGELFFGEGSRLTVL.

The chain combines TRBV20-1 with TRBJ1-2, with a tentative D call TRBD1 (5 bases). This CDR3 has 13 amino acids. Trimming pared 3 bases from V and 8 bases from J, leaving 16 bases between. CDR1 and CDR2 (germline): DFQATT, SNEGSKA (reference sequence). This CDR3 is CSASMWGSMGYTF. The DNA for the CDR3 is TGCAGTGCTAGCATGTGGGGGAGTATGGGCTACACCTTC.

With respect to this clonotype: An end of the junction does not agree with germline; a read error may underlie this. The chain recombines TRBV4-3 with TRBJ2-7; a weak D match, TRBD2 (5 bases). The CDR3 runs to 15 residues. Germline assignment: CDR1 LGHNA and CDR2 YSLEER. The CDR3 sequence: CASRQDPLDYWEQYF. In nucleotides, the CDR3 is TGCGCCAGCAGACAAGACCCTCTAGACTACTGGGAGCAGTACTTC.

This clonotype was counted at least ten times. The chain is built from TRBV20-1 and TRBJ2-1; 13 bases align to TRBD2. CDR1 and CDR2 from the germline V gene are DFQATT and SNEGSKA (reference sequence). With 4 bases clipped from V and 1 base from J, the junction kept 7 bases outside the gene matches. CDR3 size: 17 residues. DNA of the CDR3: TGCAGTGCTACAGATACGACTAGCGGGGGGTCCTACAATGAGCAGTTCTTC. Its protein is CSATDTTSGGSYNEQFF.

A few counts support this clonotype. The chain is built from TRBV7-2 and TRBJ2-2; D not certain. The CDR3 has 14 residues. Trimming removed 6 bases from V and 6 bases from J, with 14 bases in between. CDR1 SGHTA and CDR2 FQGNSA come from the germline V gene. The CDR3 nucleotides are TGTGCCAGCAGTAGAAATAGGCGCGCCGGGGAGCTGTTTTTT. Protein product: CASSRNRRAGELFF.